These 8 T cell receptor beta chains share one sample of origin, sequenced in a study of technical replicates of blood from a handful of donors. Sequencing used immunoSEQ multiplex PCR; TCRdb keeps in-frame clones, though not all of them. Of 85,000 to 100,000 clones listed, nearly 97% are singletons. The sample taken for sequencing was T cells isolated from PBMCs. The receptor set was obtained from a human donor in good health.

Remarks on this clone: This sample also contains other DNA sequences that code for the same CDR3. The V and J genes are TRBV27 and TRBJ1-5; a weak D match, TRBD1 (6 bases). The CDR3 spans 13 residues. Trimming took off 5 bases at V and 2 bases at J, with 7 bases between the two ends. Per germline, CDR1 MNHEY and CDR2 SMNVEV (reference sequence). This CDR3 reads CASSPGGNQPQHF. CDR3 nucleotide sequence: TGTGCCAGCAGTCCAGGGGGCAATCAGCCCCAGCATTTT.

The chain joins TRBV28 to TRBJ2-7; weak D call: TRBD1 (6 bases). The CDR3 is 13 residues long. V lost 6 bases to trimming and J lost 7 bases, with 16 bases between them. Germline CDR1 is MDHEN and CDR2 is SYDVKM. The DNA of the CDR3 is TGTGCCAGCAGCCCTCGTACAGGGTGGGAGCAGTACTTC. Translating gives CASSPRTGWEQYF.

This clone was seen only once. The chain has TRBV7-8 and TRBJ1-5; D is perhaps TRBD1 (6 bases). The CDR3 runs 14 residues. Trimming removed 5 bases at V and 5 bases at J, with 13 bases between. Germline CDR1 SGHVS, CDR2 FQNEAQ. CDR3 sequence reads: CASSTGRTDQPQHF. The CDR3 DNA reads TGTGCCAGCAGCACGGGACGGACAGATCAGCCCCAGCATTTT. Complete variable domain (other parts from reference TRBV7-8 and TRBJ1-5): GAGVSQSPRYKVAKRGQDVALRCDPISGHVSLFWYQQALGQGPEFLTYFQNEAQLDKSGLPSDRFFAERPEGSVSTLKIQRTQQEDSAVYLCASSTGRTDQPQHFGDGTRLSIL.

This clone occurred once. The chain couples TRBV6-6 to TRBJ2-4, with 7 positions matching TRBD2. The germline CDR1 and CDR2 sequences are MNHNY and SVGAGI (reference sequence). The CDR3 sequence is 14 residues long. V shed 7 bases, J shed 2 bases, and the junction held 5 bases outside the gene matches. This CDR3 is CASTPGGPKNIQYF. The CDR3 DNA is TGTGCCAGCACCCCGGGAGGCCCCAAAAACATTCAGTACTTC.

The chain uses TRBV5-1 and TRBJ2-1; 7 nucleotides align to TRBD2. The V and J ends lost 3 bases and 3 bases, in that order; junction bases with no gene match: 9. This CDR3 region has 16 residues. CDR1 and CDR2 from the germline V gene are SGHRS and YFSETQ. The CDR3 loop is CASSWSDRTSYNEQFF. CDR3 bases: TGCGCCAGCAGCTGGTCAGATAGGACTAGCTACAATGAGCAGTTCTTC.

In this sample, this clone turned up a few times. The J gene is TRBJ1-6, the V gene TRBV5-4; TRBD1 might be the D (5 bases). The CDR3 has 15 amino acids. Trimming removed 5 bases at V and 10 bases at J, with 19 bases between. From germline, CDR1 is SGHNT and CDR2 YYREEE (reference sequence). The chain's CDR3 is CASSFQTARSSPLHF. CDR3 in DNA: TGTGCCAGCAGTTTCCAGACAGCCAGAAGCTCACCCCTCCACTTT.

Here the CDR3 reads CASRAKGAGGYTF. The CDR3 DNA reads TGTGCCAGTAGGGCAAAGGGCGCGGGTGGCTACACCTTC. The rearrangement links TRBV19 to TRBJ1-2, with D unclear. Trimming cost V 6 bases and J 7 bases, with 15 bases left between them. This CDR3 contains 13 residues. Germline V gene data show CDR1 as LNHDA and CDR2 as SQIVND (reference sequence).

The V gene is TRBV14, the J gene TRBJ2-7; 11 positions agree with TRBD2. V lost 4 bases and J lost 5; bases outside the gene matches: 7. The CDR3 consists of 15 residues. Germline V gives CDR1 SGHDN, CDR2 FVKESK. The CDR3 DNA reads TGTGCCAGCAGCCTATTAGCGGGAGGGCCCGACGAGCAGTACTTC. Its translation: CASSLLAGGPDEQYF.